Reported below is one TCR beta chain. Its target antigen remains unknown. Base quality data are lacking; no much larger clone is found one base away. The donors were healthy, HIV-negative adults who had no recently reported acute infections or vaccinations. Every donor was a Caucasian adult living in Nashville, Tennessee, USA. CD4+ T cells were enriched by magnetic negative selection; naive cells were then positively selected on CD45RA, and the negative fraction formed the memory subset. After blood collection by leukapheresis, PBMCs were isolated using Ficoll-Histopaque density gradient centrifugation and then cryopreserved in the vapor phase of liquid nitrogen. Purity and quantity of every magnetically sorted T cell population were checked by analytical flow cytometry. Genomic DNA was isolated from every sorted fraction and measured by UV absorbance on a Nanodrop 2000c. The data were taken from a study of shared clonotypes between healthy human individuals (dated by TCRdb to about 2020). About the full investigation: A couple of women and a few men aged 18 to 49 years were included in the cohort. To increase sequencing depth and limit assay-specific biases, TCR repertoire library preparation and sequencing were carried out by different laboratories using diverse techniques. Per donor, leukapheresis produced somewhere between about 0.94 and 9.5 billion PBMCs. The study deeply sequenced blood TCR repertoires of five healthy adults to estimate repertoire size and the extent of clonotype sharing between individuals. For each donor, three plates each were used for CD4 naive and CD4 memory, two plates were used for CD8 naive, and one plate was used for CD8 memory. Findings and caveats that apply to the study as a whole: Even with the large sequencing depth, rarefaction of the sorted-subset datasets indicated that sequencing was incomplete. Pairwise subsampling indicated that sequencing depth was expected to affect the degree of clonotype sharing among donors. Naive subsets generally had larger estimated clonotype richness than memory subsets. When a few donors were compared, the shared fraction of clonotypes was about 5.5% for naive CD4, more than 3% for naive CD8, 2% to 2.5% for memory CD4, and less than 0.45% for memory CD8. Clonotypes shared by all four sorted-subset donors showed higher generation probabilities than non-shared clonotypes. Sampling was restricted to blood, and TCR repertoires in tissues likely differ from the TCR repertoires found in blood. The small number of donors limited the genetic and exposure-history diversity represented.

CDR1 SGHDT and CDR2 YYEEEE were looked up in the germline V gene. V and J lose 0 bases and 8 bases, and a span of 14 bases separates them. Spanning cysteine to phenylalanine, the CDR3 consists of 14 amino acids. Left in the record is the CDR3 DNA by itself, 42 bases read in frame from the first base. Using the deep immunoSEQ assay, multiplex PCR amplified TCR CDR3 regions from genomic DNA. Extracted genomic DNA from each cell subset was distributed evenly across all wells of several immunoSEQ 96-well plates, and each plate was treated as a replicate. For sorted subsets, each replicate PCR was loaded with approximately 190 ng genomic DNA, equivalent to 25,000 to 35,000 T cell genomes. Purified libraries were quantified with a Qubit 3.0 fluorometer, sized on a Bioanalyzer 2100, and re-quantified with the KAPA Library Quantification kit. Each immunoSEQ 96-well plate was sequenced on its own single-read 150-cycle Illumina NextSeq 550 flow cell. In the authors' own workflow: Because the immunoSEQ output included only junctional sequences and no quality scores, the filtering could not be the same as the filtering used for full-length reads. Sequences were annotated with PyIR, a Python wrapper for IgBLAST v1.9, using IMGT germline references to assign V/J genes and CDR3. Reads with weak V/J assignments (E-value above 1e-6), missing CDR3, stop codons, out-of-frame junctions, or ambiguous translated residues were removed. V3J clonotypes were defined as sequences sharing an identical inferred V gene, J gene, and CDR3 amino acid sequence. Percentage overlap between repertoires was calculated by dividing the number of shared unique clonotypes by the size of the smaller repertoire. Richness of each repertoire was evaluated using RTK rarefaction, the Chao1 estimator, and Recon v2.1 estimates of unobserved clonotypes. OLGA was used to compute generation probabilities for all TCRbeta clonotypes that the gDNA method yielded from a few donors. Entries here come from immuneACCESS through TCRdb and include only in-frame sequences with V and J called. Some clones fail to appear in such tables; in the studies checked, an unresolved V gene covers under half of the shortfall, and the cause of the remainder is unknown. The V and J calls and clone size come from that table; D and trimming were worked out from the DNA. The table for this sample lists over a million clones; roughly 98% of them were counted only once. Jointly, the top ten make up about 0.4% of the sample.

The material sequenced was naive CD4+ T cells sorted from blood. Sample cell subset or site, as interpreted from the label and publication: CD45RA+ positively selected. The sequence was collected from a man aged 30 to 39 in good health. The rearranged segments are TRBV5-6 and TRBJ1-1; TRBD1 is a weak D gene call, 5 bases matching. The CDR3 loop reads CASSLAVVRVEAFF. The nucleotide sequence is given as TGTGCCAGCAGCTTGGCCGTGGTCAGGGTGGAAGCTTTCTTT.